This T cell receptor (beta chain) appears in the sequencing data of a study of T cell responses to AZD1222 COVID-19 vaccine. Study context: Second doses at about 4 or about 12 weeks were pooled.

Assay: immunoSEQ multiplex PCR; the TCRdb copy retains only in-frame clones and omits some. The sample yields about 150,000 clones, 80% to 90% seen once. General study findings and limits: Without day 14 samples, only post-peak T cell repertoires were studied. Close to half of all spike-specific TCRs reportedly target regions of the variants that are unmutated. Just five to seven AZD1222 recipients tested seropositive at baseline.

As regards this clone: Its antigen is undetermined.

Sequencing was performed on peripheral blood, taken on day 0 of AZD1222 vaccination. This clonotype was sampled from an adult in good health.

The CDR3 protein is CASSLSHSSGELFF. As DNA, the CDR3 is TGTGCCAGCAGTTTATCGCACAGCTCCGGGGAGCTGTTTTTT. This sequence joins TRBV27 and TRBJ2-2; D gene ambiguous. Per germline, CDR1 MNHEY and CDR2 SMNVEV (reference sequence). V was trimmed by 0 bases and J by 6 bases, leaving 8 bases between them. The CDR3 spans 14 residues.